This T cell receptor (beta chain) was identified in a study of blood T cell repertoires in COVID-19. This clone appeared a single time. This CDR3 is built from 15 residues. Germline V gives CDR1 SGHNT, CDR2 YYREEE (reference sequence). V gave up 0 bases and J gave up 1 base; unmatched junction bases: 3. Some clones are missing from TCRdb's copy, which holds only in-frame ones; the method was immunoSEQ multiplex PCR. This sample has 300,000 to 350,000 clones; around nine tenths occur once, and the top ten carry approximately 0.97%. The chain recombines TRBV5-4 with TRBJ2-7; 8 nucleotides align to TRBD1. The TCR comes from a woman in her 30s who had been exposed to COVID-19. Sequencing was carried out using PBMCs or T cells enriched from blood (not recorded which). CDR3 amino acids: CASSLEQGVSYEQYF. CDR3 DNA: TGTGCCAGCAGCTTGGAACAGGGGGTATCCTACGAGCAGTACTTC.